A selection of T cell receptor beta chains follows, all from one sample in a study of CD8 T cells in Susac syndrome. TCRdb recomputed calls from the immunoSEQ multiplex PCR reads with MiXCR, one row per CDR3 protein. The data show a few hundred thousand distinct CDR3 sequences, 75% to 85% seen once. The sequencing sample was made of CD8+ T cells from PBMCs. Every receptor here comes from a human donor with multiple sclerosis. Both conserved end residues are part of each CDR3. The D gene is left open where the match is weak. Clone sizes are given selectively: once, few, many, or a class where the clone is expanded.

d_call j_call v_call clone_size cdr3_nt cdr3_aa
. TRBJ2-7 TRBV20-1 . TGCAGTGCTAGAGGGGACCCTTTACTTTACGAGCAGTACTTC CSARGDPLLYEQYF
. TRBJ1-4 TRBV27 . TGTGCCAGCAGTCCCGGGACACAGGATGAAAAACTGTTTTTT CASSPGTQDEKLFF
TRBD2 TRBJ2-7 TRBV4-1 . TGCGCCAGCACCCCCCGGCTAGCGGGAGTCTTTGAGCAGTACTTC CASTPRLAGVFEQYF
. TRBJ2-7 TRBV7-6 . TGTGCCAGCAGCTTAGCGCCGGCAGGCTCCTACGAGCAGTACTTC CASSLAPAGSYEQYF
. TRBJ2-7 TRBV6-2/TRBV6-3 . TGTGCCAGCAGTCCCGGGGCCTACTACGAGCAGTACTTC CASSPGAYYEQYF
. TRBJ2-3 TRBV14 . TGTGCCAGCAGCCGCTTCCGGGACCCACGGGCAGATACGCAGTATTTT CASSRFRDPRADTQYF
. TRBJ2-7 TRBV25-1 . TGTGCCAGCAGTACGAACCCCCTGGGGGAGCAGTACTTC CASSTNPLGEQYF
TRBD1 TRBJ2-1 TRBV10-1 . TGCGCCAGCAGTTTGACAGGGCGGCATGAGCAGTTCTTC CASSLTGRHEQFF
. TRBJ2-1 TRBV30 few TGTGCCTGGGCTGGGTACAATGAGCAGTTCTTC CAWAGYNEQFF
TRBD1 TRBJ1-5 TRBV2 . TGTGCCAGCACTTGGGACAGCGATACTGCCTATAGCAATCAGCCCCAGCATTTT CASTWDSDTAYSNQPQHF
. TRBJ2-5 TRBV4-1 . TGCGCCAGCAGCCAGACTCCACAGGGGAGGAAGACCCAGTACTTC CASSQTPQGRKTQYF
. TRBJ2-5 TRBV20-1 once TGCAGTGCTAGAGGGCCGTACTTCGAAGAGACCCAGTACTTC CSARGPYFEETQYF
TRBD2 TRBJ2-3 TRBV5-1 . TGCGCCAGCAGCTTGATCCTAGCGGGAGCGGGCACAGATACGCAGTATTTT CASSLILAGAGTDTQYF
. TRBJ2-7 TRBV29-1 . TGCAGCGTTGAAGAACCAGGCGAGCAGTACTTC CSVEEPGEQYF
TRBD1 TRBJ2-7 TRBV28 once TGTGCCAGCAGTCCCCTGACCGGGACAGGATACGAGCAGTACTTC CASSPLTGTGYEQYF
. TRBJ2-7 TRBV4-3 . TGCGCCAGCAGCCAAGCACAGGGAGTTTACGAGCAGTACTTC CASSQAQGVYEQYF
. TRBJ2-1 TRBV13 once TGTGCCAGCAGCTCCGCCGGGACTCCGAACAATGAGCAGTTCTTC CASSSAGTPNNEQFF
. TRBJ2-6 TRBV25-1 . TGTGCCAGCAAAGGGAGCTCTGGGGCCAACGTCCTGACTTTC CASKGSSGANVLTF
. TRBJ2-1 TRBV11-2 . TGTGCCAGCAGCTTCTCCCAAGATCACAATGAGCAGTTCTTC CASSFSQDHNEQFF
. TRBJ1-2 TRBV4-3 . TGCGCCAGCAGCCAAGGCCTTACTTCCGGGACTCAAGGGGGTGGCTACACCTTC CASSQGLTSGTQGGGYTF
TRBD1 TRBJ2-7 TRBV5-6 . TGTGCCAGCAGCGCCGGGACAGGGAATGCCGAGCAGTACTTC CASSAGTGNAEQYF
. TRBJ2-7 TRBV4-2 . TGTGCCAGCAGCCAAGAAGGGCCTGATTACGAGCAGTACTTC CASSQEGPDYEQYF
. TRBJ2-7 TRBV28 . TGTGCCAGCAGCCCTGGCCCCCCCGGGGAGCAGTACTTC CASSPGPPGEQYF
TRBD2 TRBJ2-7 TRBV4-1 . TGCGCCAGCAGCCAAGAGATCGGACTAGCGGGCTACGAGCAGTACTTC CASSQEIGLAGYEQYF
. TRBJ1-1 TRBV7-9 few TGTGCCAGCAGCTTAGAACAGTCTGAAGCTTTCTTT CASSLEQSEAFF
. TRBJ2-1 TRBV7-2 . TGTGCCAGCAGCCCGAGGGTAATCGGATTTGAGCAGTTCTTC CASSPRVIGFEQFF
. TRBJ2-1 TRBV19 . TGTGCCAGTAGTAGTGGTTACTACAATGAGCAGTTCTTC CASSSGYYNEQFF
. TRBJ2-2 TRBV30 . TGTGCCTGGTTCCCCGCGCGGGACACCGGGGAGCTGTTTTTT CAWFPARDTGELFF
TRBD1 TRBJ1-1 TRBV20-1 . TGCAGTGCTAGAGTAGGGACAGCCCTCTTT CSARVGTALF
TRBD2 TRBJ2-1 TRBV29-1 . TGCAGCGTTGAAGCCCGACTAGCGGTGTACAATGAGCAGTTCTTC CSVEARLAVYNEQFF
TRBD1 TRBJ1-1 TRBV20-1 . TGCAGTGCTAGAAGGACAGGGAACACTGAAGCTTTCTTT CSARRTGNTEAFF
. TRBJ2-7 TRBV6-2/TRBV6-3 . TGTGCCAGTACCCCGGGCGGGACGACCTACGAGCAGTACTTC CASTPGGTTYEQYF
TRBD2 TRBJ2-7 TRBV20-1 . TGCAGTGCTAGAGATCGGGCGGGGGAGACCTACGAGCAGTACTTC CSARDRAGETYEQYF
. TRBJ2-1 TRBV5-1 . TGCGCCAGCAGCTTAGGGTTCGATGAGCAGTTCTTC CASSLGFDEQFF
. TRBJ1-4 TRBV12-3/TRBV12-4 . TGTGCCAGCACCCTATTAGGTAGACAGGTAGGGAATGAAAAACTGTTTTTT CASTLLGRQVGNEKLFF
TRBD2 TRBJ2-7 TRBV2 . TGTGCCAGCTGGAGCGGGGCTGGCTACGAGCAGTACTTC CASWSGAGYEQYF
TRBD2 TRBJ2-3 TRBV2 . TGTGCCAGCAGTGACCCAGCGGGAGTTCGAGATACGCAGTATTTT CASSDPAGVRDTQYF
. TRBJ2-7 TRBV7-2 . TGTGCCAGCAGCTTAGGCGGACAGTTATACTCCTACGAGCAGTACTTC CASSLGGQLYSYEQYF
TRBD1 TRBJ1-2 TRBV12-3/TRBV12-4 once TGTGCCAGCAAAGACAGGGCCCTCGATGGCTACACCTTC CASKDRALDGYTF
. TRBJ1-5 TRBV19 few TGTGCCAGTAGTATTACGAAACCTAATCAGCCCCAGCATTTT CASSITKPNQPQHF
TRBD2 TRBJ2-4 TRBV4-1 . TGCGCCAGCAGTCCCGGACTAGCTCCAAACATTCAGTACTTC CASSPGLAPNIQYF
TRBD1 TRBJ2-1 TRBV5-5 . TGTGCCAGCAGCTTGGGACAGGGTTGGAATGAGCAGTTCTTC CASSLGQGWNEQFF
TRBD1 TRBJ1-2 TRBV6-1 once TGTGCCAGCAGTCCGTGGACAGGGGTCTATGGCTACACCTTC CASSPWTGVYGYTF
. TRBJ2-3 TRBV12-1 . TGTGCCAGCAGCTTTTCTCCTCCTCAAATCCTATCCCTCACAGATACGCAGTATTTT CASSFSPPQILSLTDTQYF
. TRBJ1-1 TRBV20-1 . TGCAGTGCTGGTGATCTGACAGGCCGGGGGACTGAAGCTTTCTTT CSAGDLTGRGTEAFF
. TRBJ2-5 TRBV13 . TGTGCCAGCAGCGGACGGACCTCCCCACAAGAGACCCAGTACTTC CASSGRTSPQETQYF
TRBD1 TRBJ2-1 TRBV5-1 . TGCGCCAGCAGCTTGGGGAACAGGGGCCTCCCCTACAATGAGCAGTTCTTC CASSLGNRGLPYNEQFF
TRBD2 TRBJ2-7 TRBV7-9 . TGTGCCAGCAGCTTAGAAACTAGCGGGATCTACGAGCAGTACTTC CASSLETSGIYEQYF
. TRBJ2-2 TRBV6-2/TRBV6-3 . TGTGCCAGCCCTCCTGCCGAGCACCGGGACATCTATAACACCGGGGAGCTGTTTTTT CASPPAEHRDIYNTGELFF
TRBD2 TRBJ2-1 TRBV7-9 . TGTGCCGGGGAAGGGCGGGAGGGACATATCCCCGCGGGTGAGCAGTTCTTC CAGEGREGHIPAGEQFF
. TRBJ1-1 TRBV24-1 . TGTGCCACCAGTGACCCCTACTCGAACACTGAAGCTTTCTTT CATSDPYSNTEAFF
. TRBJ2-1 TRBV19 . TGTGCCAGTAGTTTTAGCGCGAGCTCCTACAATGAGCAGTTCTTC CASSFSASSYNEQFF
. TRBJ2-4 TRBV7-9 . TGTGCCAGCAGCTCTACGGGGACACCGGCGGACATTCAGTACTTC CASSSTGTPADIQYF
TRBD1 TRBJ2-7 TRBV9 . TGTGCCAGCAGCGGGACAGGGACCGAGCAGTACTTC CASSGTGTEQYF
. TRBJ2-3 TRBV7-2 . TGTGCCAGCAGCTTAGCCGTGACAGGAACAGATACGCAGTATTTT CASSLAVTGTDTQYF